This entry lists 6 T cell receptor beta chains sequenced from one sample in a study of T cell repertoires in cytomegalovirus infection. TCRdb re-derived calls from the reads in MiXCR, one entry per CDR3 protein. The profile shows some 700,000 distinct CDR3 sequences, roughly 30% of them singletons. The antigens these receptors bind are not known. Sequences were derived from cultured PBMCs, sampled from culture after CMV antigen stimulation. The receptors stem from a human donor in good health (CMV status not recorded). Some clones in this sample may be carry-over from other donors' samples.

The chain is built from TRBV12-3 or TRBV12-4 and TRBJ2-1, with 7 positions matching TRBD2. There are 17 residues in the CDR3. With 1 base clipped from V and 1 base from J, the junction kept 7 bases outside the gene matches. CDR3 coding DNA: TGTGCCAGCAGTTTAGTTCGGGGGGACGGATCCTACAATGAGCAGTTCTTC. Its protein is CASSLVRGDGSYNEQFF.

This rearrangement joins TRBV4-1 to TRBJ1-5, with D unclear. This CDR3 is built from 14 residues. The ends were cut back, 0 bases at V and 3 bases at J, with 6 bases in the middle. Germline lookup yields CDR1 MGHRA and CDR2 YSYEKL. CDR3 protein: CASSQEESNQPQHF. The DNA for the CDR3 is TGCGCCAGCAGCCAAGAAGAGTCCAATCAGCCCCAGCATTTT.

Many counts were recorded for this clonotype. The CDR3 is CASSLWGLVGDTQYF. The CDR3 bases are TGTGCCAGCAGCTTATGGGGACTAGTCGGAGATACGCAGTATTTT. The V call is TRBV7-2, the J call TRBJ2-3; 8 bases agree with TRBD2. CDR1 and CDR2 (germline): SGHTA, FQGNSA. The V and J ends lost 2 bases and 5 bases, in that order; junction bases with no gene match: 6. The CDR3 covers 15 residues.

CDR3 sequence (DNA): TGCAGTGCTAGCGGACTGAGCACAGATACGCAGTATTTT. It yields the protein CSASGLSTDTQYF. The chain links TRBV20-1 to TRBJ2-3, with a possible D match to TRBD2 (5 bases). CDR3 length equals 13 residues. Trimming left V 3 bases short and J 0 bases short, with 7 bases between. CDR1 and CDR2 from the germline V gene are DFQATT and SNEGSKA (reference sequence).

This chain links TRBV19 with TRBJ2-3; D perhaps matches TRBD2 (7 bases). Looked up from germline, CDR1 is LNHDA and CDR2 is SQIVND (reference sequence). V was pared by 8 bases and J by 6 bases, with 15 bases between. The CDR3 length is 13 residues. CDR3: CASGGGGRDTQYF. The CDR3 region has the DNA TGTGCCAGTGGGGGCGGGGGCAGGGATACGCAGTATTTT. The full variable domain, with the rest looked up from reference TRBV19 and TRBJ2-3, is DGGITQSPKYLFRKEGQNVTLSCEQNLNHDAMYWYRQDPGQGLRLIYYSQIVNDFQKGDIAEGYSVSREKKESFPLTVTSAQKNPTAFYLCASGGGGRDTQYFGPGTRLTVL.

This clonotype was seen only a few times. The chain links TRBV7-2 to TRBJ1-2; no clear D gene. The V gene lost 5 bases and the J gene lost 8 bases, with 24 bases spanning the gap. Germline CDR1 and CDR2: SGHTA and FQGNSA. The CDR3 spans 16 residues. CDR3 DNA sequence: TGTGCCAGCAGCCCCCGGATGGTTGCGGCCGAGACGGGCTACACCTTC. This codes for CASSPRMVAAETGYTF. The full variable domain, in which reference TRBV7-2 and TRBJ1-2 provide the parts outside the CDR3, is GAGVSQSPSNKVTEKGKDVELRCDPISGHTALYWYRQSLGQGLEFLIYFQGNSAPDKSGLPSDRFSAERTGGSVSTLTIQRTQQEDSAVYLCASSPRMVAAETGYTFGSGTRLTVV.